This T cell receptor (beta chain) derives from a study of blood T cell repertoires in COVID-19. Study context: Specimens from acute and convalescent COVID-19 originated in the United States, Italy and Spain.

Authors' analysis steps: Using reference gene primer amplification, nucleated cell counts were estimated. Method: immunoSEQ multiplex PCR; TCRdb's copy keeps in-frame clones and lacks some. That table is the source of V, J and clone size, and D and trimming were worked out from the DNA. The table records 60,000 to 65,000 clones, 70% to 85% of them present only once. The CDR3 extends over 13 amino acids. Germline V gene data show CDR1 as SEHNR and CDR2 as FQNEAQ (reference sequence). Between the trimmed V and J ends, which lost 5 bases and 8 bases, there was a span of 10 bases. The sample consisted of peripheral blood. The chain employs TRBV7-9 and TRBJ1-6; D is perhaps TRBD1 (6 bases). The sequence was collected from a woman aged 60-75 years with acute or convalescent COVID-19. The CDR3 nucleotides are TGTGCCAGCAGCCGGAAGGGGGATTCACCCCTCCACTTT. Translating it yields CASSRKGDSPLHF. Using reference TRBV7-9 and TRBJ1-6 for the parts outside the CDR3, the full variable domain is DTGVSQNPRHKITKRGQNVTFRCDPISEHNRLYWYRQTLGQGPEFLTYFQNEAQLEKSRLLSDRFSAERPKGSFSTLEIQRTEQGDSAMYLCASSRKGDSPLHFGNGTRLTVT.